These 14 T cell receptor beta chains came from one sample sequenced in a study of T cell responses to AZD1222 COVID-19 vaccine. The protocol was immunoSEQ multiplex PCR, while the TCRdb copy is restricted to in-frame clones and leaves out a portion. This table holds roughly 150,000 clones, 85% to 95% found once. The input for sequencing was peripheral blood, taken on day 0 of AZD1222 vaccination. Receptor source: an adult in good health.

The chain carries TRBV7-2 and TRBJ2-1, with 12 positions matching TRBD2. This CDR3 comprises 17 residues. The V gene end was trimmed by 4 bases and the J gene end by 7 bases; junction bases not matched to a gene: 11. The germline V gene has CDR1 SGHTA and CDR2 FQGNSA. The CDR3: CASSSPLAGGLGNEQFF. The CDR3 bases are TGTGCCAGCAGCTCCCCGCTAGCGGGAGGGTTGGGAAATGAGCAGTTCTTC.

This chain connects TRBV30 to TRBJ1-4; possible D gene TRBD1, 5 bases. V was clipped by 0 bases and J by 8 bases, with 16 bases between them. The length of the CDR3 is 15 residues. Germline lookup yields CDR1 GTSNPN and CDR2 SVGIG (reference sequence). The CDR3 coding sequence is TGTGCCTGGAGTGTAGGCAGGGCGGCTGAGGAAAAACTGTTTTTT. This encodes CAWSVGRAAEEKLFF.

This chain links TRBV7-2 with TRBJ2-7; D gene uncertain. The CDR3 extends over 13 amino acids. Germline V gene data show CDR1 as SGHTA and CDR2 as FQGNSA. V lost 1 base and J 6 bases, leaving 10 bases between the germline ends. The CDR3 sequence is CASSLDPSGEQYF. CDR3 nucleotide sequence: TGTGCCAGCAGCTTAGACCCTAGTGGCGAGCAGTACTTC.

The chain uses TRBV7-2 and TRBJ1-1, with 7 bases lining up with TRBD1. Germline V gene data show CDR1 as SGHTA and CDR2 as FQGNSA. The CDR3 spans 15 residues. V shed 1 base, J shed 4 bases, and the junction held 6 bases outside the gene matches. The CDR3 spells CASSLVWPGGTEAFF. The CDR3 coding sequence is TGTGCCAGCAGCTTAGTATGGCCAGGGGGCACTGAAGCTTTCTTT.

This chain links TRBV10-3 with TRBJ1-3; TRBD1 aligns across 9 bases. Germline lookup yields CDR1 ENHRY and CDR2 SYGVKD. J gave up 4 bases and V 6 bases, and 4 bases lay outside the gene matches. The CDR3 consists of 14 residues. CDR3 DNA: TGTGCCATCAGCCGAGGGACAGGGGGAAACACCATATATTTT. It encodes CAISRGTGGNTIYF.

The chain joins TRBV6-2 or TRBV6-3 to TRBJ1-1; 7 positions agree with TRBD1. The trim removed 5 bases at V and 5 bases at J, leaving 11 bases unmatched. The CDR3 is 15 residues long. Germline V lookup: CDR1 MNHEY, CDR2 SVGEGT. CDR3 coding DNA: TGTGCCAGCAGTCAACCCCGCATCAGGGGGACTGAAGCTTTCTTT. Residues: CASSQPRIRGTEAFF.

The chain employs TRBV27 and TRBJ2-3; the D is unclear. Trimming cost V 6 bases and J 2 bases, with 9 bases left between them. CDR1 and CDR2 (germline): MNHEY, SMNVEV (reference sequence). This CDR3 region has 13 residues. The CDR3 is CASREINTDTQYF. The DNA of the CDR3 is TGTGCCAGCAGAGAGATAAACACAGATACGCAGTATTTT.

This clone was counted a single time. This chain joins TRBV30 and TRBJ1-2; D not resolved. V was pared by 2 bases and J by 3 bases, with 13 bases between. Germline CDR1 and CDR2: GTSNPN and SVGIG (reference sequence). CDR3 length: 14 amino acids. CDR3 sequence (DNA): TGTGCCTGGAGTCCTGGTGGTAGGGACTATGGCTACACCTTC. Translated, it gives CAWSPGGRDYGYTF.

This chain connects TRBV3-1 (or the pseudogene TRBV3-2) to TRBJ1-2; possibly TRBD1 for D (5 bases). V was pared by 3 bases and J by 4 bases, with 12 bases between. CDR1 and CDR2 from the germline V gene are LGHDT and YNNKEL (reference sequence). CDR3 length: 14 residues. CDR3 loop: CASSHGGVVYGYTF. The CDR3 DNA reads TGTGCCAGCAGCCATGGGGGGGTGGTCTATGGCTACACCTTC.

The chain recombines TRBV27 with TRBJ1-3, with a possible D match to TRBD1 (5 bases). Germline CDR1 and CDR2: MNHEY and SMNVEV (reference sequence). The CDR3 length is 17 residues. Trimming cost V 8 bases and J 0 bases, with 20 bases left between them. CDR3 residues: CASARSGLPSSGNTIYF. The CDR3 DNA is TGTGCCAGCGCTCGATCAGGGTTACCGAGCTCTGGAAACACCATATATTTT.

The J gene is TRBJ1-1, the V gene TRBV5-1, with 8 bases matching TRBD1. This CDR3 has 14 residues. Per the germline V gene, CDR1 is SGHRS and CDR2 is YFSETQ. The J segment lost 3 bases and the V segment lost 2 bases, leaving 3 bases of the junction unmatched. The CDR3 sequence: CASSLDRGHTEAFF. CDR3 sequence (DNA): TGCGCCAGCAGCTTAGACAGGGGCCACACTGAAGCTTTCTTT.

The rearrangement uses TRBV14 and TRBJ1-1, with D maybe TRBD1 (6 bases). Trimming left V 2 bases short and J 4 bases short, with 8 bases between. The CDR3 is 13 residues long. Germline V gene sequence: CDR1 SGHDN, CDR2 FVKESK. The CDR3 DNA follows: TGTGCCAGCAGCCAAAGCAGGGGCACTGAAGCTTTCTTT. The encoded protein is CASSQSRGTEAFF.

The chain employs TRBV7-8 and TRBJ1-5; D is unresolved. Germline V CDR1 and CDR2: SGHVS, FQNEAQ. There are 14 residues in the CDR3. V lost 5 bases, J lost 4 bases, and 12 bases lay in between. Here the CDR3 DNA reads TGTGCCAGCAGCCCGGCTGCCCCAAATCAGCCCCAGCATTTT. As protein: CASSPAAPNQPQHF.

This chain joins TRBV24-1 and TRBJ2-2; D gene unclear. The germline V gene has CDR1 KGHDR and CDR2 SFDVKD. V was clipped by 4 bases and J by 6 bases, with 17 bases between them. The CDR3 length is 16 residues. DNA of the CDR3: TGTGCCACCAGTGACTCGATAGGGCCTTCGTCCGGGGAGCTGTTTTTT. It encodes CATSDSIGPSSGELFF.